The subject of this entry is one T cell receptor beta chain. This sample was taken from a study of shared clonotypes between healthy human individuals. Libraries were prepared by immunoSEQ multiplex PCR; TCRdb keeps only in-frame clonotypes and omits some of them. Seen here are hundreds of thousands of clones, around 72% observed once, and the top ten hold about 1.7%. CDR1 is SQVTM, CDR2 ANQGSEA, per germline. CDR3 length: 12 residues. V dropped 6 bases and J dropped 0 bases, with 8 bases sitting between them. This chain connects TRBV29-1 to TRBJ2-5; D is ambiguous. The receptor was isolated from a woman aged 25 to 45 in good health. The sequenced material came from memory CD4+ T cells sorted from blood. Subset here: CD45RA-negative fraction. The CDR3 nucleotides are TGCAGCGTCGTACAGTACCAAGAGACCCAGTACTTC. Amino acids: CSVVQYQETQYF.